This T cell receptor (beta chain) was recorded in a study of PD-1 and CTLA-4 blockade in melanoma. The V and J ends lost 6 bases and 2 bases respectively, with 9 bases between them. Germline V lookup: CDR1 SGHTA, CDR2 FQGTGA. The CDR3 has 13 residues. The table came from immunoSEQ multiplex PCR; TCRdb's copy has only in-frame clones and leaves some out. The sample includes about 28,000 clones, 85% to 90% of them seen just once. The chain carries TRBV7-3 and TRBJ2-3, with D perhaps given as TRBD1 or TRBD2 (5 bases each). The sequenced sample was CD8+ T cells from peripheral blood, obtained before anti-PD-1 treatment. The receptor comes from a human donor with melanoma. In DNA form, the CDR3 reads TGTGCCAGCAGAAGAGGGGCCACAGATACGCAGTATTTT. It yields the protein CASRRGATDTQYF.